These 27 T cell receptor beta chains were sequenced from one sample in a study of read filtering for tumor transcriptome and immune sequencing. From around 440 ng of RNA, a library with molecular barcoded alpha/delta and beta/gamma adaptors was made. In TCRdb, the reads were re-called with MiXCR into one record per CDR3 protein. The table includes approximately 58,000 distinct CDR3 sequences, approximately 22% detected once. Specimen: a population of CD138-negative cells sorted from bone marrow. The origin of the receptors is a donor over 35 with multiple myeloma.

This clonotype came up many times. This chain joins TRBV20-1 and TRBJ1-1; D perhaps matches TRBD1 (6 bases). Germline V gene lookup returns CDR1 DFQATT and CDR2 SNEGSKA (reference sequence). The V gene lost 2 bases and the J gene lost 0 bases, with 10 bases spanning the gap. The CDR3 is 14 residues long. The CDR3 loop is CSARHREVNTEAFF. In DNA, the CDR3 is TGCAGTGCTAGACACAGGGAGGTGAACACTGAAGCTTTCTTT.

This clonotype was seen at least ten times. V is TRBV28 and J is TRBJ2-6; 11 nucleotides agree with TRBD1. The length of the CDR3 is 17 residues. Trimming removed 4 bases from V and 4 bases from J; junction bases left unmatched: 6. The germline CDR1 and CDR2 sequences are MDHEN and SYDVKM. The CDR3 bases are TGTGCCAGCAGTTCCGGACAGGGGGCGCCCGGGGCCAACGTCCTGACTTTC. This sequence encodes CASSSGQGAPGANVLTF.

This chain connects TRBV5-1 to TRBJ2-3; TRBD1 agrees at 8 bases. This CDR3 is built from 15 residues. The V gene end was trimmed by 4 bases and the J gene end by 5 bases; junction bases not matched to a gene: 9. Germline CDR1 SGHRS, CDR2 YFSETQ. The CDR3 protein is CASSPLSGGKDTQYF. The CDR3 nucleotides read TGCGCCAGCAGCCCACTTTCAGGGGGCAAAGATACGCAGTATTTT.

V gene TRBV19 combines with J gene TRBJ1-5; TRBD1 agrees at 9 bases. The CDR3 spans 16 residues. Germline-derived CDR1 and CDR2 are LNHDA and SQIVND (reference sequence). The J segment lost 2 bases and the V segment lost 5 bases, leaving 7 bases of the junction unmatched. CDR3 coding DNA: TGTGCCAGTAGTCCTAAAAGGACAGGGGGCAATCAGCCCCAGCATTTT. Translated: CASSPKRTGGNQPQHF.

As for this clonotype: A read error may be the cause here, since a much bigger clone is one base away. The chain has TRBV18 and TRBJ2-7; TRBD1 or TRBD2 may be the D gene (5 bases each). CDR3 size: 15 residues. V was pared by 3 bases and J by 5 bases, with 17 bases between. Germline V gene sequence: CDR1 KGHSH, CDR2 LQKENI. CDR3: CASSPFNQGRDEQYF. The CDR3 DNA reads TGTGCCAGCTCACCTTTTAATCAGGGACGGGACGAGCAGTACTTC.

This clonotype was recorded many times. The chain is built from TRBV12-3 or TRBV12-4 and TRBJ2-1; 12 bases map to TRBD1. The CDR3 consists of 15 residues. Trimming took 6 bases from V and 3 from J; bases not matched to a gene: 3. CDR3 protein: CASRGQGAFYNEQFF. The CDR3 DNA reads TGTGCCAGCAGGGGACAGGGGGCGTTCTACAATGAGCAGTTCTTC.

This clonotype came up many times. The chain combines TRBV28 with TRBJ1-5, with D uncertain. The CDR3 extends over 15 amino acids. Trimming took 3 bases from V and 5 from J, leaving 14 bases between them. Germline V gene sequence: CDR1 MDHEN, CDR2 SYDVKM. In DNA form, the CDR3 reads TGTGCCAGCAGTTTTGCAGACTATGTAGATCAGCCCCAGCATTTT. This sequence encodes CASSFADYVDQPQHF.

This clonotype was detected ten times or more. CDR3 sequence reads: CASGTDGSPLHF. CDR3 nucleotides: TGTGCTAGTGGAACAGACGGTTCACCCCTCCACTTT. The rearrangement links TRBV12-5 to TRBJ1-6, with D unclear. Germline V CDR1 and CDR2: LGHNT, FRNRAP. Trimming took off 6 bases at V and 9 bases at J, with 9 bases between the two ends. The CDR3 runs to 12 residues.

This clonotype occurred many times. CDR3 protein: CSVGASGPSYNEQFF. In DNA form, the CDR3 reads TGCAGCGTTGGGGCTAGCGGACCCTCCTACAATGAGCAGTTCTTC. The chain couples TRBV29-1 to TRBJ2-1; TRBD2 matches 7 bases. Germline V gene lookup returns CDR1 SQVTM and CDR2 ANQGSEA. CDR3 size: 15 residues. J was trimmed by 0 bases and V by 4 bases; bases with no gene match: 6.

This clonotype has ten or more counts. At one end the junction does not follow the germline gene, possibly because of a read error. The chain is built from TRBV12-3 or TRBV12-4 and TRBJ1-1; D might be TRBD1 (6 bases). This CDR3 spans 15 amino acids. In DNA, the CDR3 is TGTGCCAGCAGTTCCTCCACAGGGAGAAACAATGAAGCTTTCTTT. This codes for CASSSSTGRNNEAFF.

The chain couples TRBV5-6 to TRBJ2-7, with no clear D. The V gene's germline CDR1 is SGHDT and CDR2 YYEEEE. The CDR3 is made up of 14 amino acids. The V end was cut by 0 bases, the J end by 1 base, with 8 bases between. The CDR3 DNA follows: TGTGCCAGCAGCTTGGCATTCATATCCTACGAGCAGTACTTC. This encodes CASSLAFISYEQYF. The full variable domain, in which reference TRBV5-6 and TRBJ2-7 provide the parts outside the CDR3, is DAGVTQSPTHLIKTRGQQVTLRCSPKSGHDTVSWYQQALGQGPQFIFQYYEEEERQRGNFPDRFSGHQFPNYSSELNVNALLLGDSALYLCASSLAFISYEQYFGPGTRLTVT.

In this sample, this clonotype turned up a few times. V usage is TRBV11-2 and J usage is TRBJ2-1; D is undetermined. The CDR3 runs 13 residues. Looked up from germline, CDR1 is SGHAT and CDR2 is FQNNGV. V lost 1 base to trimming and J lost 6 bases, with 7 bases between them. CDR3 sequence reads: CASSLGDFNEQFF. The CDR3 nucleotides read TGTGCCAGCAGCTTAGGTGACTTCAATGAGCAGTTCTTC.

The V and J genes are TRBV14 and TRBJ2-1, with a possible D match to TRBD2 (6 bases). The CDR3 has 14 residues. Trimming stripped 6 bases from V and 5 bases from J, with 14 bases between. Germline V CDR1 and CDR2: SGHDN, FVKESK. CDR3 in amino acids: CASSPQRLDNEQFF. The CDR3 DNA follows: TGTGCCAGCAGTCCGCAGAGACTAGACAATGAGCAGTTCTTC.

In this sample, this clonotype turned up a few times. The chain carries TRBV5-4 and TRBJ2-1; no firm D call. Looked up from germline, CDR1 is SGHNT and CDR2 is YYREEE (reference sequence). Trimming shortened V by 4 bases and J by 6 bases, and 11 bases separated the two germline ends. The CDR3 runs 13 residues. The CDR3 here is CASSGELGNEQFF. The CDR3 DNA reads TGTGCCAGCAGCGGCGAGCTAGGCAATGAGCAGTTCTTC.

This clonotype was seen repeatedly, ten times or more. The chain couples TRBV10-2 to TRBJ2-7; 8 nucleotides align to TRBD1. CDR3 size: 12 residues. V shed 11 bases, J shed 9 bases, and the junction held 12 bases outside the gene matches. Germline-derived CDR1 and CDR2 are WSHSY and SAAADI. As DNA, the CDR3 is TGCGCCGCGGCAGGGGGCGTGATTGGGCAGTACTTC. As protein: CAAAGGVIGQYF.

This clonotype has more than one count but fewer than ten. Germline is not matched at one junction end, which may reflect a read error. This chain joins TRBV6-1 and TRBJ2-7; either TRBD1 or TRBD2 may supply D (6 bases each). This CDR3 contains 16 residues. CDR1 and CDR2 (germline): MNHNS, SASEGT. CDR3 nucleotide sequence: TGTGCCAGCAGCAATAGGTGGAGTTGGGGGGCCTATGAGCAGTACTTC. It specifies CASSNRWSWGAYEQYF.

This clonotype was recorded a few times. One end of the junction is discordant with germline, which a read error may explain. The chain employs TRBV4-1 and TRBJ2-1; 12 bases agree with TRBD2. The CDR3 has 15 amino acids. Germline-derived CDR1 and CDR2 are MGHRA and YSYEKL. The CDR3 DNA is TGTGCCAGCAGCCCTCGACTAGCGGGAGTGGCTGAGCAGTTCTTC. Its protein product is CASSPRLAGVAEQFF.

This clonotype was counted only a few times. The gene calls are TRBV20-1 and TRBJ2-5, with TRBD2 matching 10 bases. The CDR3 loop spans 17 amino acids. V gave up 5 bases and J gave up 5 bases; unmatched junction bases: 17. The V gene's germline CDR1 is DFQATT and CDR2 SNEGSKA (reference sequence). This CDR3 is CSARRISAGGGVETQYF. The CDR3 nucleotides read TGCAGTGCTCGAAGGATTTCAGCGGGAGGGGGTGTGGAGACCCAGTACTTC.

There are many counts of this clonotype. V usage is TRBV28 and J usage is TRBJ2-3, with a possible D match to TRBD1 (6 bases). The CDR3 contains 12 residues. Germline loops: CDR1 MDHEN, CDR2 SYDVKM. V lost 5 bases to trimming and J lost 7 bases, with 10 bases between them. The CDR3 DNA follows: TGTGCCAGCAGTCTCAGGGGATATACGCAGTATTTT. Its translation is CASSLRGYTQYF.

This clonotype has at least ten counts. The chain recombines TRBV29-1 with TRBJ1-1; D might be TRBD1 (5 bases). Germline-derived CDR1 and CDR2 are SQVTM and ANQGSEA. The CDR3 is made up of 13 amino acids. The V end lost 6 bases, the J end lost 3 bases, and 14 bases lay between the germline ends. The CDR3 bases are TGCAGCGTGGGACCGGTAGCGGACACTGAAGCTTTCTTT. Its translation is CSVGPVADTEAFF.

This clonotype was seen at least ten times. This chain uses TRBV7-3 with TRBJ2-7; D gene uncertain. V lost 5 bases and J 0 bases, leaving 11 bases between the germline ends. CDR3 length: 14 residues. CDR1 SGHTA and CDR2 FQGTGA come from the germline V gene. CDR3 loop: CASSKDGSSYEQYF. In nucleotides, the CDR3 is TGTGCCAGCAGCAAAGACGGAAGCTCCTACGAGCAGTACTTC.

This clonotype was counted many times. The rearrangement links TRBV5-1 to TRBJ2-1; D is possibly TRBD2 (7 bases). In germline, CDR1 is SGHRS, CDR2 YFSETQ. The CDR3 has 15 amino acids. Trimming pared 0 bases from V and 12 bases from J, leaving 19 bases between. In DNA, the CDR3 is TGCGCCAGCAGCTTGGCCAACAGGGATAGGGGGGGGCAGTTCTTC. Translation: CASSLANRDRGGQFF.

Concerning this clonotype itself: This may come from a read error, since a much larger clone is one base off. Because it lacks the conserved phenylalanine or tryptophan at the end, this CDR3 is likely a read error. CDR3 residues: CASSSGGENIQYS. In DNA, the CDR3 is TGTGCCAGCAGTAGCGGGGGGGAAAACATTCAGTACTCC. The chain carries TRBV28 and TRBJ2-4; 10 bases map to TRBD2. The CDR3 consists of 13 residues. In germline, CDR1 is MDHEN, CDR2 SYDVKM. V dropped 5 bases and J dropped 5; count of bases not matched to a gene: 0.

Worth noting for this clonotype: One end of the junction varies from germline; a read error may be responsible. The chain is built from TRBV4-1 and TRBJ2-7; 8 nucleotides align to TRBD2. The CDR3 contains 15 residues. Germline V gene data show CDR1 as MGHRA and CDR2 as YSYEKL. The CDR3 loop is CASSRTSGGRGGQHF. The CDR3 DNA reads TGCGCCAGCAGCCGTACGAGCGGGGGAAGGGGCGGGCAGCACTTC.

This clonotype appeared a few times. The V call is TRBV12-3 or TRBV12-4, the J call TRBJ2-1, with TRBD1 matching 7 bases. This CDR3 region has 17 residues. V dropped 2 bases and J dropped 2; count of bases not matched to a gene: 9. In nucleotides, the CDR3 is TGTGCCAGCAGTTTAAGGATCAGGGGGTTCCCCTACAATGAGCAGTTCTTC. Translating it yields CASSLRIRGFPYNEQFF.

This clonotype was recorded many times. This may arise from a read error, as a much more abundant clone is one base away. The CDR3 nucleotides are TGTGCCAGCATAGCAGGGGGCGGGAGGGCTGAAGCTTTCTTT. Its translation is CASIAGGGRAEAFF. The rearrangement joins TRBV11-2 to TRBJ1-1; 8 positions match TRBD1. CDR1 SGHAT and CDR2 FQNNGV come from the germline V gene. CDR3 length: 14 residues. Losses at the gene ends were 7 bases for V and 6 bases for J; bases not matched to a gene: 10.

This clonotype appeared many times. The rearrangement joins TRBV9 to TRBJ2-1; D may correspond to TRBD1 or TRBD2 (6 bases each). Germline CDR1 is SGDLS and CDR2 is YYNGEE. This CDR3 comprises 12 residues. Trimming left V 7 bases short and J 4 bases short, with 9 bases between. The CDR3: CASGGGYNEQFF. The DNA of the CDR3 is TGTGCCAGCGGAGGGGGTTACAATGAGCAGTTCTTC.